The present T cell receptor (beta chain) was sequenced within a study of blood T cell repertoires in COVID-19. For the study at large: Sites in the United States, Italy and Spain provided acute and convalescent COVID-19 samples. T cells, B-cell-depleted T cells, or PBMCs supplied cDNA or gDNA.

Per germline, CDR1 PRHDT and CDR2 FYEKMQ (reference sequence). Trimming removed 0 bases at V and 10 bases at J, with 7 bases between. This CDR3 region has 13 residues. In the authors' workflow: Estimated nucleated cell counts came from reference gene primer amplification. Measured with immunoSEQ multiplex PCR; TCRdb has only the in-frame clones, and not every one. V and J calls and clone size are given by that table; D and trimming were obtained from the DNA. The sample lists under 200,000 clones, 85% to 90% occurring once. The origin of this receptor is a man between 18 and 35 years old with acute or convalescent COVID-19. The gene calls are TRBV13 and TRBJ2-6; TRBD1 is a possible D gene (5 bases). Material: peripheral blood. The CDR3 DNA is TGTGCCAGCAGCTTAGGGCAGGGAAACGTCCTGACTTTC. This gives the protein CASSLGQGNVLTF.